This T cell receptor (beta chain) was captured by sequencing in a study of identical twins (dated by TCRdb to 2016 to 2017). As for the study more broadly: To test whether fetal clonotypes persist, this study deep-sequenced TCR alpha and beta repertoires from monozygotic twins, from unrelated adults of various ages, and from cord blood. To rule out contamination, replicate twin experiments were performed at different times with different library preparation protocols. The research as a whole found: Invariant T cells such as MAIT and iNKT could partly confound zero-insertion analyses, although diverse VJ usage argued against such confounding for most clonotypes. In monozygotic twins, out-of-frame TCR alpha sharing was systematically underestimated by recombination models, although the models agreed with sharing between unrelated individuals. Abundant cord blood beta clonotypes had fewer insertions, young adult naive repertoires showed a similar but weaker trend, and memory repertoires showed no such trend. Compared with coincidental sharing between unrelated individuals, out-of-frame TCR alpha sequences shared between twins had an excess of sequences with low generation probability. Excess twin sharing in beta out-of-frame sequences was weaker because fewer shared sequences lowered the signal-to-noise ratio. Because the same donors could not be followed over many years, the conclusions relied on cross-sectional statistical analysis.

The protocol used for the library was 5' RACE. The listed sequencing device is Illumina HiSeq 2000. Template switching added a universal primer binding site, and the final cDNA carried a unique molecular identifier that allowed TCR cDNA molecules to be counted accurately. Specific primers in the conserved constant-segment region were used to synthesize first-strand cDNA for the TCR alpha and beta chains. To control for contamination, each cDNA library was double barcoded with a SMART-Mk sample barcode plus Illumina barcodes. Two successive PCR steps introduced TruSeq adapter sequences along with Illumina sample barcodes. The TCR alpha and beta cDNA libraries were sequenced on the Illumina HiSeq platform using custom primers. The study's own analysis went as follows. Unique molecular identifiers were extracted from raw reads with MiGEC, and CDR3 positions were determined with MiXCR. For each individual, recombination models were inferred using an EM algorithm with the repgenHMM and IGoR tools. The analysis of shared clonotypes was done with the tcR package in R, with sharing normalized by the product of cloneset sizes. To study raw recombination free of thymic and clonal selection effects, out-of-frame nonproductive sequences were analyzed. TCRdb reworked the public reads: Q25 trimming with fastp, MiXCR clone assembly, productive beta chains retained. Rows merge per CDR3 protein into single entries with the most common DNA and genes. In this record, the V and J calls reflect TCRdb's handling and not the investigators' own analysis. Counted in this sample were 1.5 million to 2 million distinct CDR3 sequences; about 32% of them appeared once. Clones ranked in the top ten supply about 0.3% of the sample.

Every donor in the study was a healthy Caucasian. With respect to this clonotype: The specificity of this receptor is unknown. Base qualities are not recorded, but no much larger clone differs from it by a single base.

The germline V gene specifies SNHLY as CDR1 and FYNNEI as CDR2. The CDR3 runs 13 amino acids, cysteine and phenylalanine included. The only DNA kept is the CDR3, 39 bases in frame from the first base. Cut back by 9 bases and 8 bases, the V and J ends lie 19 bases apart. Material: cord blood. The TCR was taken from a newborn girl in good health. This chain joins TRBV2 to TRBJ2-5; the D segment could be TRBD2, given 5 matching bases. The CDR3 region: CASQLDWVETQYF. The DNA sequence is TGTGCCAGTCAACTGGACTGGGTCGAAACCCAGTACTTC.